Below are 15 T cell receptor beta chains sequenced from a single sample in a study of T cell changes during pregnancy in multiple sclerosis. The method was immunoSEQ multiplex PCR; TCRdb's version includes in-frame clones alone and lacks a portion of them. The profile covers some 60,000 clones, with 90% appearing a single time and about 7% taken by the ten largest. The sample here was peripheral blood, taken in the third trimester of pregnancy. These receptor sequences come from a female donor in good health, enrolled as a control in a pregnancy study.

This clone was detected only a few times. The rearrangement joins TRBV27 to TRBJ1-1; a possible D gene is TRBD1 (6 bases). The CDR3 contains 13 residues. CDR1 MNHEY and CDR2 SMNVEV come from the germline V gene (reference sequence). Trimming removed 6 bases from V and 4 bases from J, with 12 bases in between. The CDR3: CASRRPRGTEAFF. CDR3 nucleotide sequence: TGTGCCAGCAGGCGACCCAGGGGCACTGAAGCTTTCTTT.

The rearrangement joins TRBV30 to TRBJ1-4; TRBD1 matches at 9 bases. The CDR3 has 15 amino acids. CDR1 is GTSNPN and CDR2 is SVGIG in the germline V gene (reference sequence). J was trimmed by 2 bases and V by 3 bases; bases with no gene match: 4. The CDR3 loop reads CAWSTGGFTNEKLFF. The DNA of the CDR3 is TGTGCCTGGAGCACAGGGGGCTTCACTAATGAAAAACTGTTTTTT.

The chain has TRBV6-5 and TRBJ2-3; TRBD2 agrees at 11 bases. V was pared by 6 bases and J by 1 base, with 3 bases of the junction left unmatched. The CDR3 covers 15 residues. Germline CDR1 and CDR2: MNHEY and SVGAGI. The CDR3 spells CASSLSGGGTDTQYF. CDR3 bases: TGTGCCAGCAGCCTTAGCGGGGGGGGCACAGATACGCAGTATTTT.

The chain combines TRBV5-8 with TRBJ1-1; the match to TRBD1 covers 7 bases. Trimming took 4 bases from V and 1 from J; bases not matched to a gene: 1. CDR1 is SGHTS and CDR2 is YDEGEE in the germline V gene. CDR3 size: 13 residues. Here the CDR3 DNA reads TGTGCCAGCAGCAGGGGGCGGAACACTGAAGCTTTCTTT. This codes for CASSRGRNTEAFF.

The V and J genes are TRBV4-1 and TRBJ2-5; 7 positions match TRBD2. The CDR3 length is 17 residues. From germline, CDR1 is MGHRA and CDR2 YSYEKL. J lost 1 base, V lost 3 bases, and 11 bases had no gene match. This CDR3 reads CASSHTGGGVIQETQYF. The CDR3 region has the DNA TGCGCCAGCAGCCATACGGGTGGGGGGGTAATCCAAGAGACCCAGTACTTC.

The CDR3 DNA sequence: TGTGCCAGCAGCTCGCCGGGACAGATTTACAATGAGCAGTTCTTC. This encodes CASSSPGQIYNEQFF. The chain links TRBV7-9 to TRBJ2-1; 7 bases map to TRBD1. The CDR3 totals 15 residues. Germline values: CDR1 SEHNR, CDR2 FQNEAQ (reference sequence). Trimming at V came to 4 bases and at J to 4 bases, leaving 7 bases not matched to a gene. The full variable domain, in which reference TRBV7-9 and TRBJ2-1 provide the parts outside the CDR3, is DTGVSQNPRHKITKRGQNVTFRCDPISEHNRLYWYRQTLGQGPEFLTYFQNEAQLEKSRLLSDRFSAERPKGSFSTLEIQRTEQGDSAMYLCASSSPGQIYNEQFFGPGTRLTVL.

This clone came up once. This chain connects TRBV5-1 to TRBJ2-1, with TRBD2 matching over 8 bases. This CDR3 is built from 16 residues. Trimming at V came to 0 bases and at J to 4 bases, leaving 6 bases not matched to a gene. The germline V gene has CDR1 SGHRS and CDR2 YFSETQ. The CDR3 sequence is CASSLVAAGAYNEQFF. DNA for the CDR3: TGCGCCAGCAGCTTGGTCGCAGCGGGAGCATACAATGAGCAGTTCTTC. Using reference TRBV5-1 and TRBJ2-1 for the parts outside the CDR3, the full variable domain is KAGVTQTPRYLIKTRGQQVTLSCSPISGHRSVSWYQQTPGQGLQFLFEYFSETQRNKGNFPGRFSGRQFSNSRSEMNVSTLELGDSALYLCASSLVAAGAYNEQFFGPGTRLTVL.

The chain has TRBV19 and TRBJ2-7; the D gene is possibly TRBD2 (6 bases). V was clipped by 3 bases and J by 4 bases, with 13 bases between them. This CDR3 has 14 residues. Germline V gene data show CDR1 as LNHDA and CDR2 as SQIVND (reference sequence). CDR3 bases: TGTGCCAGTAGTATCGGGGCAGGGAGGTACGAGCAGTACTTC. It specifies CASSIGAGRYEQYF.

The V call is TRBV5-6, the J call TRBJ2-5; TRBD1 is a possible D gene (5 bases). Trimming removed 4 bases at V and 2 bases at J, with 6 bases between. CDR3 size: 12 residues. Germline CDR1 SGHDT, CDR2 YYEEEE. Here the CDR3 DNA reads TGTGCCAGCAGCCGACAGCAAGAGACCCAGTACTTC. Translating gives CASSRQQETQYF.

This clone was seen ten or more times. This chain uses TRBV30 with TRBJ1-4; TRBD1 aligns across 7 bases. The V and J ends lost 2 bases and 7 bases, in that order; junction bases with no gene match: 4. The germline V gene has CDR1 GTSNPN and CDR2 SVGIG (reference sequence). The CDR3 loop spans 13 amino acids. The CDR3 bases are TGTGCCTGGAGTTTGGGGACAGCTGAAAAACTGTTTTTT. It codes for CAWSLGTAEKLFF.

In DNA, the CDR3 is TGTGCCAGTAGTATGTTGTACCCTAGCGGGGGATCAAATGAGCAGTTCTTC. Residues: CASSMLYPSGGSNEQFF. The J gene is TRBJ2-1, the V gene TRBV19; 10 nucleotides match TRBD2. The germline V gene encodes CDR1 LNHDA and CDR2 SQIVND (reference sequence). V was clipped by 3 bases and J by 7 bases; unmatched bases: 12. The CDR3 is made up of 17 amino acids.

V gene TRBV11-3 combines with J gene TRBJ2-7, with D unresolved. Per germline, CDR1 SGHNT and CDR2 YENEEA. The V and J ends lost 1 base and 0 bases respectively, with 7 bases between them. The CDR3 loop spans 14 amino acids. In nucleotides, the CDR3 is TGTGCCAGCAGCTTAGTTGCCGGCTCCTACGAGCAGTACTTC. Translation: CASSLVAGSYEQYF.

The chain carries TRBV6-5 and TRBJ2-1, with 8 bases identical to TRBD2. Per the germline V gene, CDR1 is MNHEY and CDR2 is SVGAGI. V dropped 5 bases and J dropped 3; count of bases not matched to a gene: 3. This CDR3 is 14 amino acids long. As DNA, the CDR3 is TGTGCCAGCAGTCCGGGACTAGACTACAATGAGCAGTTCTTC. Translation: CASSPGLDYNEQFF.

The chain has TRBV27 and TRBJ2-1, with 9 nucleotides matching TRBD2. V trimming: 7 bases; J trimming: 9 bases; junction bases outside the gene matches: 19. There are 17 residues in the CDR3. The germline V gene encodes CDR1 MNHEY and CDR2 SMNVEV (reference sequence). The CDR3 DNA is TGTGCCAGCAAAACGCTGGGGGTAGCGGGAGAAAGCGGTGAGCAGTTCTTC. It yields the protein CASKTLGVAGESGEQFF.

CDR3 protein: CASSLVEGGPDEQFF. DNA for the CDR3: TGTGCCAGCAGCTTGGTTGAGGGAGGGCCTGATGAGCAGTTCTTC. This chain connects TRBV5-4 to TRBJ2-1; the match to TRBD2 covers 7 bases. Trimming at V came to 0 bases and at J to 8 bases, leaving 8 bases not matched to a gene. The CDR3 covers 15 residues. CDR1 is SGHNT, CDR2 YYREEE, per germline (reference sequence).